The 4 T cell receptor beta chains reported below all come from one sample, sequenced in a study of shared clonotypes between healthy human individuals. Produced via immunoSEQ multiplex PCR; TCRdb's table is partial and in-frame only. The table has 2 million to 3 million clones, 85% to 95% seen once. Sequences were obtained from naive CD4+ T cells sorted from blood. Subset: CD45RA+ positively selected. These receptors all come from a man in his late teens or twenties in good health.

The chain recombines TRBV7-9 with TRBJ2-5, with D unclear. V lost 11 bases, J lost 1 base, and 5 bases lay in between. CDR1 is SEHNR, CDR2 FQNEAQ, per germline (reference sequence). The CDR3 sequence is 10 residues long. CDR3 loop: CAPGQETQYF. The CDR3 DNA is TGTGCCCCCGGCCAAGAGACCCAGTACTTC.

The J gene is TRBJ2-3, the V gene TRBV5-1, with D perhaps TRBD1 (6 bases). Germline-derived CDR1 and CDR2 are SGHRS and YFSETQ. V was clipped by 5 bases and J by 4 bases, with 17 bases between them. The CDR3 contains 15 residues. CDR3 protein: CASRSQGYPPDTQYF. In DNA form, the CDR3 reads TGCGCCAGCAGATCTCAGGGGTACCCACCAGATACGCAGTATTTT.

This chain links TRBV7-2 with TRBJ2-7; 8 nucleotides line up with TRBD2. Germline CDR1 is SGHTA and CDR2 is FQGNSA. The CDR3 spans 14 residues. V shed 3 bases, J shed 7 bases, and the junction held 8 bases outside the gene matches. In DNA, the CDR3 is TGTGCCAGCAGCTTGTCGGGAGGGTTTGGAGAGCAGTACTTC. Protein product: CASSLSGGFGEQYF.

Only one count was recorded for this clone. The CDR3 loop is CASSFLLAGVRETQYF. As DNA, the CDR3 is TGTGCCAGCAGCTTTCTACTAGCGGGAGTTCGAGAGACCCAGTACTTC. The J gene is TRBJ2-5, the V gene TRBV11-2; TRBD2 aligns across 11 bases. The ends lost 3 bases at V and 4 bases at J; junction bases unmatched: 7. Germline CDR1 and CDR2: SGHAT and FQNNGV. This CDR3 comprises 16 residues.